A single sample gave rise to the 20 T cell receptor beta chains below, sequenced in a study of blood T cell repertoires in COVID-19. Using immunoSEQ multiplex PCR, the repertoire was profiled, and TCRdb retains in-frame clones only, with some absent. The repertoire holds about 25,000 clones, with roughly 84% as singletons. The sample consisted of peripheral blood. The receptors were sampled from a human donor in a cohort sampled during active COVID-19.

The chain recombines TRBV4-3 with TRBJ1-2; D is ambiguous. This CDR3 has 16 residues. Germline V lookup: CDR1 LGHNA, CDR2 YSLEER. V dropped 0 bases and J dropped 4 bases, with 15 bases sitting between them. Here the CDR3 DNA reads TGCGCCAGCAGCCAAGAACTAGGAGCGGAGGTCTATGGCTACACCTTC. The encoded protein is CASSQELGAEVYGYTF.

The V gene is TRBV5-1, the J gene TRBJ2-1; the match to TRBD2 covers 10 bases. The CDR3 length is 15 residues. The V gene's germline CDR1 is SGHRS and CDR2 YFSETQ. Trimming removed 2 bases from V and 6 bases from J; junction bases left unmatched: 5. The DNA of the CDR3 is TGCGCCAGCAGCTTTTCTCCTAGCGGGGGCAATGAGCAGTTCTTC. Translation gives CASSFSPSGGNEQFF.

The rearrangement uses TRBV24-1 and TRBJ1-5, with 7 bases that match TRBD1. The CDR3 runs 16 residues. V was clipped by 3 bases and J by 2 bases; unmatched bases: 6. Germline values: CDR1 KGHDR, CDR2 SFDVKD. The CDR3 sequence: CATSDADRVGNQPQHF. In nucleotides, the CDR3 is TGTGCCACCAGTGATGCCGACAGGGTTGGCAATCAGCCCCAGCATTTT.

This clone appeared a single time. V usage is TRBV9 and J usage is TRBJ1-6, with D perhaps TRBD1 (6 bases). Germline lookup yields CDR1 SGDLS and CDR2 YYNGEE. This CDR3 is 14 amino acids long. Trimming cost V 7 bases and J 9 bases, with 17 bases left between them. CDR3 in DNA: TGTGCCAGCCGGGGGGCGGGGGGCGCTTCACCCCTCCACTTT. Protein product: CASRGAGGASPLHF.

V usage is TRBV3-1 (or the pseudogene TRBV3-2) and J usage is TRBJ2-7; 13 bases fit TRBD2. Germline V gene data show CDR1 as LGHDT and CDR2 as YNNKEL (reference sequence). V was pared by 4 bases and J by 0 bases, with 6 bases of the junction left unmatched. The CDR3 is made up of 17 amino acids. CDR3 bases: TGTGCCAGCAGCCCCTGGACTAGCGGGAGACTCTCCTACGAGCAGTACTTC. Protein: CASSPWTSGRLSYEQYF.

The rearrangement joins TRBV2 to TRBJ2-1; D ambiguous. Trimming stripped 6 bases from V and 6 bases from J, with 18 bases between. CDR1 and CDR2 (germline): SNHLY, FYNNEI. The CDR3 sequence is 15 residues long. The CDR3 coding sequence is TGTGCCAGCAGCGCCGACAATCCCCTGGGCAATGAGCAGTTCTTC. Residues: CASSADNPLGNEQFF. Variable domain in full (rest from reference TRBV2 and TRBJ2-1): EPEVTQTPSHQVTQMGQEVILRCVPISNHLYFYWYRQILGQKVEFLVSFYNNEISEKSEIFDDQFSVERPDGSNFTLKIRSTKLEDSAMYFCASSADNPLGNEQFFGPGTRLTVL.

The V and J genes are TRBV4-1 and TRBJ2-3; D gene unclear. Germline V gene lookup returns CDR1 MGHRA and CDR2 YSYEKL. The CDR3 is made up of 15 amino acids. V was trimmed by 1 base and J by 0 bases, leaving 8 bases between them. Here the CDR3 DNA reads TGCGCCAGCAGCCAAGTCTTGGCTAGCACAGATACGCAGTATTTT. It translates to CASSQVLASTDTQYF.

Written as DNA, the CDR3 is TGTGCCAGCAGTGAAGCCCTGGGACTACTTAGCACAGATACGCAGTATTTT. Protein: CASSEALGLLSTDTQYF. V gene TRBV2 combines with J gene TRBJ2-3; 7 bases fit TRBD2. J gave up 0 bases and V 0 bases, and 6 bases lay outside the gene matches. The CDR3 totals 17 residues. Germline CDR1 SNHLY, CDR2 FYNNEI.

The rearrangement uses TRBV6-1 and TRBJ1-4; D gene unclear. CDR3 length: 18 amino acids. Germline assignment: CDR1 MNHNS and CDR2 SASEGT. Trimming cost V 2 bases and J 0 bases, with 16 bases left between them. The DNA of the CDR3 is TGTGCCAGCAGTGAATCCGTGGGAGGGAGATCAACTAATGAAAAACTGTTTTTT. Translating gives CASSESVGGRSTNEKLFF.

Notes on this clone: One end of the junction is discordant with germline, which a read error may explain. The rearrangement joins TRBV28 to TRBJ1-1; D not certain. The CDR3 spans 13 residues. From germline, CDR1 is MDHEN and CDR2 SYDVKM. CDR3 in amino acids: CASTLTVNTEAFF. As DNA, the CDR3 is TGTGCCAGCACTTTAACAGTGAACACTGAAGCTTTCTTT.

The chain is built from TRBV28 and TRBJ2-2; 9 nucleotides match TRBD1. CDR3 length: 17 amino acids. Trimming at V came to 7 bases and at J to 5 bases, leaving 14 bases not matched to a gene. Germline CDR1 and CDR2: MDHEN and SYDVKM. CDR3 loop: CASTPGLGTGITGELFF. CDR3 in DNA: TGTGCCAGCACCCCCGGGTTAGGGACAGGGATAACCGGGGAGCTGTTTTTT. Supplemented by reference TRBV28 and TRBJ2-2, the full variable domain reads DVKVTQSSRYLVKRTGEKVFLECVQDMDHENMFWYRQDPGLGLRLIYFSYDVKMKEKGDIPEGYSVSREKKERFSLILESASTNQTSMYLCASTPGLGTGITGELFFGEGSRLTVL.

The chain has TRBV6-5 and TRBJ1-1; possibly TRBD1 for D (5 bases). From germline, CDR1 is MNHEY and CDR2 SVGAGI. The CDR3 has 13 amino acids. The V end was cut by 2 bases, the J end by 4 bases, with 8 bases between. CDR3 sequence (DNA): TGTGCCAGCAGTTACATGGGGGGCACTGAAGCTTTCTTT. It translates to CASSYMGGTEAFF.

This clone was counted between two and nine times. The rearrangement uses TRBV2 and TRBJ1-2, with a possible D match to TRBD1 (5 bases). Germline CDR1 reads SNHLY; CDR2 reads FYNNEI. The V end was cut by 9 bases, the J end by 6 bases, with 11 bases between. The CDR3 is 11 residues long. The CDR3 nucleotides are TGTGCCAGTAGAGACAGCCATGGCTACACCTTC. Translation: CASRDSHGYTF.

This rearrangement joins TRBV4-1 to TRBJ1-2; tentatively, D is TRBD1 (5 bases). The germline gives CDR1 MGHRA, CDR2 YSYEKL. CDR3 size: 14 residues. With 0 bases removed from V and 4 bases from J, the gap between germline ends came to 9 bases. CDR3 sequence reads: CASSQDRAAYGYTF. The CDR3 nucleotides are TGCGCCAGCAGCCAAGACAGGGCGGCCTATGGCTACACCTTC.

The chain links TRBV21-1 to TRBJ1-1; no DNA check was done on the table's D call, TRBD1. TRBV21-1 is flagged as a pseudogene. There are 13 residues in the CDR3. CDR3 in amino acids: CATEPRQGNEAFF. The CDR3 nucleotides read TGTGCCACCGAACCTAGACAGGGCAATGAAGCTTTCTTT.

The chain joins TRBV6-4 to TRBJ1-2; D is ambiguous. The V end was cut by 0 bases, the J end by 2 bases, with 10 bases between. The CDR3 loop spans 15 amino acids. Germline V gene data show CDR1 as MRHNA and CDR2 as SNTAGT. The CDR3 sequence: CASSDSRRGNYGYTF. CDR3 DNA sequence: TGTGCCAGCAGTGACTCTCGGCGGGGAAACTATGGCTACACCTTC.

In its sample, this clone was seen once. V gene TRBV5-1 combines with J gene TRBJ2-6, with a tentative D call TRBD1 (6 bases). CDR3 length: 18 residues. Trimming stripped 3 bases from V and 2 bases from J, with 18 bases between. The germline gives CDR1 SGHRS, CDR2 YFSETQ. Here the CDR3 DNA reads TGCGCCAGCAGCTCCGATATTGGGGGCGGTCCTGGGGCCAACGTCCTGACTTTC. This encodes CASSSDIGGGPGANVLTF.

Only a few counts were recorded for this clone. This rearrangement joins TRBV7-2 to TRBJ2-1; 7 nucleotides agree with TRBD2. The trim removed 2 bases at V and 1 base at J, leaving 5 bases unmatched. Germline assignment: CDR1 SGHTA and CDR2 FQGNSA. CDR3 length equals 16 residues. The CDR3 coding sequence is TGTGCCAGCAGCTTAAGTGTCGGGGGGTCCTACAATGAGCAGTTCTTC. This sequence encodes CASSLSVGGSYNEQFF.

The chain carries TRBV3-1 (or the pseudogene TRBV3-2) and TRBJ1-5; D is unclear. The CDR3 spans 18 residues. Trimming cost V 4 bases and J 0 bases, with 19 bases left between them. Germline CDR1 reads LGHDT; CDR2 reads YNNKEL (reference sequence). The CDR3 loop is CASSPTNSGAYSNQPQHF. The CDR3 nucleotides read TGTGCCAGCAGCCCCACCAACTCGGGAGCTTATAGCAATCAGCCCCAGCATTTT.

The rearrangement links TRBV6-5 to TRBJ1-2; possibly TRBD1 for D (5 bases). The CDR3 sequence is 15 residues long. Per germline, CDR1 MNHEY and CDR2 SVGAGI. The V and J ends lost 6 bases and 8 bases respectively, with 22 bases between them. This CDR3 is CASSHYLLGQGGYTF. CDR3 DNA sequence: TGTGCCAGCAGCCACTACCTGCTTGGTCAGGGCGGCTACACCTTC.